This entry lists 28 T cell receptor beta chains sequenced from one sample in a study of blood T cell repertoires in COVID-19. Generated by immunoSEQ multiplex PCR, the TCRdb table keeps only in-frame clones and is missing some. In the table there are fewer than 150,000 clones, around 84% of which are singletons. The sequenced material came from peripheral blood. These receptors were taken from a human donor in a cohort sampled during active COVID-19.

This chain uses TRBV27 with TRBJ2-3; 8 bases line up with TRBD2. Trimming cost V 6 bases and J 0 bases; bases outside gene matches: 2. Per germline, CDR1 MNHEY and CDR2 SMNVEV (reference sequence). The length of the CDR3 is 14 residues. In nucleotides, the CDR3 is TGTGCCAGCAGGGGACTAGGAAGCACAGATACGCAGTATTTT. It encodes CASRGLGSTDTQYF.

This chain connects TRBV27 to TRBJ2-1; D is undetermined. Germline CDR1 is MNHEY and CDR2 is SMNVEV (reference sequence). V was shortened by 6 bases and J by 7 bases, with 10 bases between the two germline ends. The CDR3 has 12 amino acids. CDR3 protein: CASRPHPNEQFF. The DNA for the CDR3 is TGTGCCAGCAGACCACACCCTAATGAGCAGTTCTTC.

The V gene is TRBV5-7, the J gene TRBJ1-2; the match to TRBD1 covers 12 bases. TRBV5-7 is identified as an open reading frame with a role that is uncertain. With V trimmed by 0 bases and J by 4 bases, 4 bases remained unmatched. The CDR3 length is 16 residues. Here the CDR3 reads CASSLEGTGGVYGYTF. Written as DNA, the CDR3 is TGTGCCAGCAGCTTGGAAGGGACAGGGGGCGTCTATGGCTACACCTTC.

This clone was detected once. The chain combines TRBV5-1 with TRBJ1-3, with D unclear. This CDR3 is 16 amino acids long. The V end was cut by 4 bases, the J end by 0 bases, with 14 bases between. Germline loops: CDR1 SGHRS, CDR2 YFSETQ. CDR3 sequence (DNA): TGCGCCAGCAGCCCCCTTTCGGCAGGCTCTGGAAACACCATATATTTT. Its translation: CASSPLSAGSGNTIYF.

V gene TRBV2 combines with J gene TRBJ1-2, with a weak D call TRBD1 (5 bases). Trimming stripped 3 bases from V and 12 bases from J, with 11 bases between. This CDR3 comprises 11 residues. Germline assignment: CDR1 SNHLY and CDR2 FYNNEI. The CDR3 here is CASSETFRDTF. CDR3 sequence (DNA): TGTGCCAGCAGTGAGACCTTCAGGGACACCTTC.

The chain is built from TRBV6-4 and TRBJ1-4; 8 positions match TRBD1. This CDR3 comprises 19 residues. Germline V lookup: CDR1 MRHNA, CDR2 SNTAGT. Trimming removed 2 bases from V and 6 bases from J; junction bases left unmatched: 17. The chain's CDR3 is CASSDPRNVPDRGYEKLFF. The CDR3 DNA reads as TGTGCCAGCAGTGACCCTAGAAACGTACCCGACAGGGGATATGAAAAACTGTTTTTT.

The V and J genes are TRBV29-1 and TRBJ2-4; TRBD2 might be the D (6 bases). The CDR3 has 12 residues. Looked up from germline, CDR1 is SQVTM and CDR2 is ANQGSEA. Trimming took 6 bases from V and 4 from J, leaving 10 bases between them. The CDR3 region is CSVQSGKNIQYF. In nucleotides, the CDR3 is TGCAGCGTGCAAAGCGGGAAAAACATTCAGTACTTC. Full variable domain (missing parts from reference TRBV29-1 and TRBJ2-4): SAVISQKPSRDICQRGTSLTIQCQVDSQVTMMFWYRQQPGQSLTLIATANQGSEATYESGFVIDKFPISRPNLTFSTLTVSNMSPEDSSIYLCSVQSGKNIQYFGAGTRLSVL.

This sequence joins TRBV9 and TRBJ2-1; D unresolved. The CDR3 runs to 17 residues. The germline V gene encodes CDR1 SGDLS and CDR2 YYNGEE. V was cut by 4 bases and J by 3 bases, with 20 bases left in between. The CDR3 region has the DNA TGTGCCAGCAGCCCCCCCATGCACAGAACAAGCTACAATGAGCAGTTCTTC. Translation: CASSPPMHRTSYNEQFF. The variable domain in full, with the rest retrieved from reference TRBV9 and TRBJ2-1, is DSGVTQTPKHLITATGQRVTLRCSPRSGDLSVYWYQQSLDQGLQFLIQYYNGEERAKGNILERFSAQQFPDLHSELNLSSLELGDSALYFCASSPPMHRTSYNEQFFGPGTRLTVL.

J is TRBJ2-7 and V is TRBV27; possible D gene TRBD2, 6 bases. This CDR3 has 15 amino acids. V lost 2 bases and J 0 bases, leaving 11 bases between the germline ends. Germline loops: CDR1 MNHEY, CDR2 SMNVEV (reference sequence). CDR3 region: CASSLRAGSSYEQYF. CDR3 sequence (DNA): TGTGCCAGCAGTTTACGGGCGGGGAGCTCCTACGAGCAGTACTTC.

CDR3 nucleotides: TGTGCCAGCAGCCCCGGGACAGGGAAAGGAAACACCATATATTTT. Encoded protein: CASSPGTGKGNTIYF. The chain is built from TRBV7-9 and TRBJ1-3, with 9 bases aligning to TRBD1. Germline CDR1 reads SEHNR; CDR2 reads FQNEAQ (reference sequence). After removal of 5 bases from V and 4 bases from J, the junction contained 6 bases not matched to a gene. This CDR3 spans 15 amino acids.

The rearrangement uses TRBV2 and TRBJ1-2; D remains ambiguous. The CDR3 contains 14 residues. Trimming stripped 7 bases from V and 5 bases from J, with 17 bases between. Germline V CDR1 and CDR2: SNHLY, FYNNEI. The CDR3 here is CASTRLTSLYGYTF. In DNA, the CDR3 is TGTGCCAGCACGCGACTTACTTCCTTGTATGGCTACACCTTC.

The V and J genes are TRBV5-6 and TRBJ2-7; D may be TRBD1 (6 bases). CDR3 size: 15 residues. Germline V gives CDR1 SGHDT, CDR2 YYEEEE. Deletions cut 4 bases from V and 7 bases from J, with 21 bases between. As DNA, the CDR3 is TGTGCCAGCAGCCTGCCCCACAGGGATCTCGGGGAGCAGTACTTC. Translated: CASSLPHRDLGEQYF.

The chain joins TRBV9 to TRBJ2-1; D might be TRBD2 (7 bases). The germline V and J ends were trimmed by 4 bases and 6 bases, with 17 bases remaining between them. CDR1 is SGDLS, CDR2 YYNGEE, per germline. The CDR3 totals 15 residues. CDR3 nucleotide sequence: TGTGCCAGCAGCCGGGGGGCAGTATCTGCCAATGAGCAGTTCTTC. Residues: CASSRGAVSANEQFF.

The rearrangement joins TRBV5-1 to TRBJ2-5; no firm D call. This CDR3 is 15 amino acids long. Germline loops: CDR1 SGHRS, CDR2 YFSETQ. V was shortened by 0 bases and J by 2 bases, with 11 bases between the two germline ends. The CDR3 region is CASSLERRLQETQYF. As DNA, the CDR3 is TGCGCCAGCAGCTTGGAACGGCGGTTACAAGAGACCCAGTACTTC.

The rearrangement uses TRBV3-1 (or the pseudogene TRBV3-2) and TRBJ2-7; possibly TRBD1 for D (6 bases). V gave up 4 bases and J gave up 4 bases, with 14 bases separating them. CDR3 length equals 14 residues. The germline V gene has CDR1 LGHDT and CDR2 YNNKEL (reference sequence). The CDR3 sequence: CASSPEAQGYEQYF. CDR3 sequence (DNA): TGTGCCAGCAGCCCAGAAGCGCAGGGGTACGAGCAGTACTTC.

The CDR3: CASSSTGTLDGYTF. The CDR3 bases are TGTGCCAGCAGCTCCACCGGGACTCTGGATGGCTACACCTTC. The V and J genes are TRBV6-5 and TRBJ1-2, with D possibly TRBD1 on 5 matching bases. The CDR3 totals 14 residues. The V and J ends lost 6 bases and 6 bases respectively, with 17 bases between them. Per the germline V gene, CDR1 is MNHEY and CDR2 is SVGAGI.

V gene TRBV7-3 combines with J gene TRBJ1-1, with 7 nucleotides matching TRBD1. The CDR3 is 13 amino acids. Trimming cost V 4 bases and J 4 bases; bases outside gene matches: 3. Germline V gene data show CDR1 as SGHTA and CDR2 as FQGTGA. The CDR3 loop is CASSSSGGTEAFF. CDR3 DNA sequence: TGTGCCAGCAGCTCATCAGGGGGCACTGAAGCTTTCTTT.

In its sample, this clone was seen once. The chain recombines TRBV12-1 with TRBJ1-5. TRBV12-1 is a pseudogene. CDR3 length: 14 residues. The CDR3 nucleotides are TGTGCCAGCATCCGGTGGGCCCCGGGGCAGCCCCAGCATTTT. Its protein product is CASIRWAPGQPQHF.

This chain connects TRBV5-1 to TRBJ1-2; a possible D gene is TRBD1 (6 bases). Trimming cost V 5 bases and J 0 bases, with 11 bases left between them. The CDR3 spans 14 residues. In germline, CDR1 is SGHRS, CDR2 YFSETQ. The CDR3 bases are TGCGCCAGCAGGGGACACCCTTCTAACTATGGCTACACCTTC. Translating it yields CASRGHPSNYGYTF.

The chain has TRBV4-1 and TRBJ2-1; D is perhaps TRBD1 (5 bases). The CDR3 loop spans 16 amino acids. Looked up from germline, CDR1 is MGHRA and CDR2 is YSYEKL. The V end was cut by 1 base, the J end by 0 bases, with 10 bases between. This CDR3 is CASSQVDILSYNEQFF. CDR3 DNA sequence: TGCGCCAGCAGCCAAGTGGACATCCTCTCCTACAATGAGCAGTTCTTC.

The chain uses TRBV5-1 and TRBJ2-2, with 9 nucleotides matching TRBD1. The CDR3 consists of 18 residues. Germline V gene sequence: CDR1 SGHRS, CDR2 YFSETQ. V shed 6 bases, J shed 8 bases, and the junction held 20 bases outside the gene matches. Here the CDR3 DNA reads TGCGCCAGCACCGAGACAGGGGGACACGGTTTTGATTCGGGGGAGCTGTTTTTT. Translated: CASTETGGHGFDSGELFF.

The J gene is TRBJ2-7, the V gene TRBV5-6; tentatively, D is TRBD2 (6 bases). The CDR3 covers 12 residues. Germline V gives CDR1 SGHDT, CDR2 YYEEEE. The V end lost 2 bases, the J end lost 6 bases, and 9 bases lay between the germline ends. DNA for the CDR3: TGTGCCAGCAGCTTAGGAGGGTTCGAGCAGTACTTC. Protein sequence: CASSLGGFEQYF.

The CDR3 coding sequence is TGTGCCAGCAGCTTAGGCAGACTACCCTACGAGCAGTACTTC. Protein sequence: CASSLGRLPYEQYF. V gene TRBV13 combines with J gene TRBJ2-7; possible D gene TRBD2, 5 bases. The V gene lost 0 bases and the J gene lost 2 bases, with 8 bases spanning the gap. The germline gives CDR1 PRHDT, CDR2 FYEKMQ (reference sequence). The CDR3 is 14 residues long.

The chain recombines TRBV4-1 with TRBJ2-1; D remains ambiguous. The germline V and J ends were trimmed by 5 bases and 3 bases, with 11 bases remaining between them. The CDR3 consists of 14 residues. Germline-derived CDR1 and CDR2 are MGHRA and YSYEKL. CDR3 DNA: TGCGCCAGCAGCTACCCAGAGCGCTACAATGAGCAGTTCTTC. Translation gives CASSYPERYNEQFF.

The chain employs TRBV2 and TRBJ2-1; TRBD2 might be the D (6 bases). Trimming left V 8 bases short and J 7 bases short, with 15 bases between. CDR1 and CDR2 from the germline V gene are SNHLY and FYNNEI. The CDR3 extends over 13 amino acids. The chain's CDR3 is CASSRGGWNEQFF. The CDR3, as DNA: TGTGCCAGCTCTCGTGGGGGGTGGAATGAGCAGTTCTTC. Based on the CDR3 plus reference TRBV2 and TRBJ2-1, the full variable domain is EPEVTQTPSHQVTQMGQEVILRCVPISNHLYFYWYRQILGQKVEFLVSFYNNEISEKSEIFDDQFSVERPDGSNFTLKIRSTKLEDSAMYFCASSRGGWNEQFFGPGTRLTVL.

The chain employs TRBV19 and TRBJ1-4; 8 nucleotides agree with TRBD1. This CDR3 has 17 residues. J lost 10 bases, V lost 2 bases, and 15 bases had no gene match. CDR1 and CDR2 from the germline V gene are LNHDA and SQIVND (reference sequence). As DNA, the CDR3 is TGTGCCAGTAGTATAAACTCACCGGGACAGGACAACGGAAAACTGTTTTTT. It is translated as CASSINSPGQDNGKLFF.

The chain employs TRBV4-1 and TRBJ2-1, with 13 bases fitting TRBD2. J lost 7 bases, V lost 4 bases, and 4 bases had no gene match. Looked up from germline, CDR1 is MGHRA and CDR2 is YSYEKL. The length of the CDR3 is 15 residues. CDR3 residues: CASSPLAGGPNEQFF. In DNA form, the CDR3 reads TGCGCCAGCAGCCCACTAGCGGGGGGGCCAAATGAGCAGTTCTTC.

The V and J genes are TRBV7-9 and TRBJ2-1; D is possibly TRBD2 (6 bases). V was pared by 5 bases and J by 5 bases, with 16 bases between. Germline V gene data show CDR1 as SEHNR and CDR2 as FQNEAQ (reference sequence). CDR3 length equals 15 residues. This CDR3 is CASSTGTLINNEQFF. CDR3 bases: TGTGCCAGCAGCACCGGGACTTTAATTAACAATGAGCAGTTCTTC.